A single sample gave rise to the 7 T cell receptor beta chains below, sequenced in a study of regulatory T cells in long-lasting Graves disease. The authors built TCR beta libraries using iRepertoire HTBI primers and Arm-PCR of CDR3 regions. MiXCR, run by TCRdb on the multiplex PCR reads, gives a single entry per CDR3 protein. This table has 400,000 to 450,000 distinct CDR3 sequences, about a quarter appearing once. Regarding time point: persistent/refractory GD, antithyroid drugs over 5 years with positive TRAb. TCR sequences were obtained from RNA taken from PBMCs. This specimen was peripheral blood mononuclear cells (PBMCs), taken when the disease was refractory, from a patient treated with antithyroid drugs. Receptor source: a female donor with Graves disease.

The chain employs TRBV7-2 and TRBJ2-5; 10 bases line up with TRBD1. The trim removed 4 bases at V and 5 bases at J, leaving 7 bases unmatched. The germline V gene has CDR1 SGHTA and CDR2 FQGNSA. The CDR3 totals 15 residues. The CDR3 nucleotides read TGTGCCAGCAGCTCGGGGACAGGGGCGACGGAGACCCAGTACTTC. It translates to CASSSGTGATETQYF.

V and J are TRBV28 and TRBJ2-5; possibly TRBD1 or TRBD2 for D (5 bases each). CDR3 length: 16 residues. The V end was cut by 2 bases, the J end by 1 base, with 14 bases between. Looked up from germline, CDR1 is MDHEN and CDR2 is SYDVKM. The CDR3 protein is CASSLMGPGAQETQYF. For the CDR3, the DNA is TGTGCCAGCAGTTTAATGGGTCCCGGGGCCCAAGAGACCCAGTACTTC.

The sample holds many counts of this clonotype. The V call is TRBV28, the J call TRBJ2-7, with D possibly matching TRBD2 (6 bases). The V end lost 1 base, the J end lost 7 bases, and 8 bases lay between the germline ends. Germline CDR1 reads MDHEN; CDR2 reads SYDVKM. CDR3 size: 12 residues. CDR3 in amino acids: CASSLLGREQYF. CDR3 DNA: TGTGCCAGCAGTTTATTAGGGAGGGAGCAGTACTTC.

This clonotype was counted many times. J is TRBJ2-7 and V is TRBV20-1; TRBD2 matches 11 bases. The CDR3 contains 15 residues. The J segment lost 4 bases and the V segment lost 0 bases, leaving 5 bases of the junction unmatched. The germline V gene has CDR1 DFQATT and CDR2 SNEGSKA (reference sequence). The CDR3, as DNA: TGCAGTGCTAGAGATACTAGCGGGAGAATTTACGAGCAGTACTTC. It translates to CSARDTSGRIYEQYF.

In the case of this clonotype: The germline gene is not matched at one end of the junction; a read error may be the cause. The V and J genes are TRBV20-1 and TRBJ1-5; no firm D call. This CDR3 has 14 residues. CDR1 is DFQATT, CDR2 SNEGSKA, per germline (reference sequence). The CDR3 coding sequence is TGCAGTGCTGGAGAGTCGGCAGGCTCCAGGCCCCAGCATTTT. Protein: CSAGESAGSRPQHF.

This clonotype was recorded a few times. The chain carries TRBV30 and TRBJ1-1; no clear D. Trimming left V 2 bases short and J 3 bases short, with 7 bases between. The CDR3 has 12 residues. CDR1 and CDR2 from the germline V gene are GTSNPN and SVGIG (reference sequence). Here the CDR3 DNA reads TGTGCCTGGAGTATCGGCGACACTGAAGCTTTCTTT. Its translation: CAWSIGDTEAFF.

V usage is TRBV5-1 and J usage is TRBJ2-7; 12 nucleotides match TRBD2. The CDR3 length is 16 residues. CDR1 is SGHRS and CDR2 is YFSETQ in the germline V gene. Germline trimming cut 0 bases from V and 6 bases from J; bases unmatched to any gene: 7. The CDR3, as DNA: TGCGCCAGCAGCTTGGGACTAGCGGGAGTCCCCGCCGAGCAGTACTTC. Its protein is CASSLGLAGVPAEQYF. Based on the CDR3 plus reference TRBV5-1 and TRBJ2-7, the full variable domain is KAGVTQTPRYLIKTRGQQVTLSCSPISGHRSVSWYQQTPGQGLQFLFEYFSETQRNKGNFPGRFSGRQFSNSRSEMNVSTLELGDSALYLCASSLGLAGVPAEQYFGPGTRLTVT.